This is a list of T cell receptor beta chains from one sample in a study of radiotherapy plus CTLA-4 blockade in lung cancer. Profiled with immunoSEQ multiplex PCR; TCRdb holds only in-frame clones, not every one. Found here are fewer than 95,000 clones, 83% of them singletons; the top ten hold 0.65% to 0.9%. Sample: peripheral blood, taken from a patient treated with radiotherapy plus ipilimumab. The receptor set was obtained from a human donor with non-small cell lung cancer who had stable disease on radiotherapy plus ipilimumab. The CDR3 runs from the conserved cysteine through the conserved F or W. D genes are given only for firm matches. Not every row has a clone size; where given, it reads once, few, many or a size class.

>TRBJ2-7|few|NA|TRBV19
TGTGCCAGTAGTACCCACAAGAAGGGGGGATACGAGCAGTACTTC
CASSTHKKGGYEQYF
>TRBJ1-1|NA|NA|TRBV29-1
TGCAGCGTTGAATTACCTTTTGAGCGCGGTCAGAACACTGAAGCTTTCTTT
CSVELPFERGQNTEAFF
>TRBJ2-5|NA|TRBD1|TRBV6-6
TGTGCCAGCAAACGGACAGGCGGGACCCAGTACTTC
CASKRTGGTQYF
>TRBJ2-7|NA|NA|TRBV19
TGTGCCAGTAGTATACTGACAGGCCCCTACGAGCAGTACTTC
CASSILTGPYEQYF
>TRBJ1-1|NA|TRBD1|TRBV7-8
TGTGCCAGCAGCCGGACAGGGGGCGCCAACACTGAAGCTTTCTTT
CASSRTGGANTEAFF
>TRBJ2-3|few|TRBD2|TRBV9
TGTGCCAGCAGCGTGGGTAGCGGGGAGACAGATACGCAGTATTTT
CASSVGSGETDTQYF
>TRBJ2-7|NA|NA|TRBV6-5
TGTGCCAGCAGTAGCGGCTGGAGCTCCTACGAGCAGTACTTC
CASSSGWSSYEQYF
>TRBJ2-5|NA|TRBD2|TRBV5-3
TGTGCCAGAAGCTATGGGAGCCCTAGCGGGGGACCCCGCTACCAAGAGACCCAGTACTTC
CARSYGSPSGGPRYQETQYF
>TRBJ2-7|NA|TRBD1|TRBV7-3
TGTGCCAGCAGCCCGGACCCTACAGGGGGCTACGAGCAGTACTTC
CASSPDPTGGYEQYF
>TRBJ2-1|NA|NA|TRBV11-2
TGTGCCAGCAGCTTAGTGATCCCCCGGGATGAGCAGTTCTTC
CASSLVIPRDEQFF
>TRBJ2-7|few|NA|TRBV6-1
TGTGCCAGCAGAGCCAATGTACCCCCCTACGAGCAGTACTTC
CASRANVPPYEQYF
>TRBJ1-5|NA|NA|TRBV28
TGTGCCAGCAGTGCGACAAGAGGCAATCAGCCCCAGCATTTT
CASSATRGNQPQHF
>TRBJ2-2|NA|TRBD1|TRBV5-8
TGTGCCAGCAGCTTCTCCACAGGGGGAGTGAACACCGGGGAGCTGTTTTTT
CASSFSTGGVNTGELFF
>TRBJ2-7|NA|NA|TRBV7-3
TGTGTCAGCAGCTTAGTTCAGGGAAACGAGCAGTACTTC
CVSSLVQGNEQYF
>TRBJ1-2|NA|TRBD1|TRBV5-1
TGCGCCAGCAGCCCGACAGGGGGCAGGGACTATGGCTACACCTTC
CASSPTGGRDYGYTF
>TRBJ2-2|NA|NA|TRBV5-1
TGCGCCAGCAGCTTGAACAGGATCACCGGGGAGCTGTTTTTT
CASSLNRITGELFF
>TRBJ1-2|NA|TRBD1|TRBV30
TGTGCCTGGAGGGGACAGGGGGTGGGTGGCTACACCTTC
CAWRGQGVGGYTF
>TRBJ1-4|NA|TRBD1|TRBV6-1
TGTGCCAGCAGTGAAGCCGGGACAGTTGAAAAACTGTTTTTT
CASSEAGTVEKLFF
>TRBJ1-3|once|TRBD1|TRBV30
TGTGCCTGGAGTGTATCAGGGGGGGGAAACACCATATATTTT
CAWSVSGGGNTIYF
>TRBJ1-1|NA|NA|TRBV6-1
TGTGCCAGCAGTTTCACGAGGAATGAAGCTTTCTTT
CASSFTRNEAFF